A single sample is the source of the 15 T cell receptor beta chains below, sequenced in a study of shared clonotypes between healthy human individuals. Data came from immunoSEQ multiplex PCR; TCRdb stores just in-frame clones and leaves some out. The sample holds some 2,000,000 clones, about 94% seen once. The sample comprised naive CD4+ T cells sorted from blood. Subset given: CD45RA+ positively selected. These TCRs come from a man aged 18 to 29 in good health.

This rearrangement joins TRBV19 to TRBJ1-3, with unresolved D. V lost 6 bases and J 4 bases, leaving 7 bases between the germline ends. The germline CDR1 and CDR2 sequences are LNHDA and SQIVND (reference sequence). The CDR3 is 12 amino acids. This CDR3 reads CASSDQGNTIYF. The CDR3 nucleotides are TGTGCCAGTAGCGATCAGGGAAACACCATATATTTT.

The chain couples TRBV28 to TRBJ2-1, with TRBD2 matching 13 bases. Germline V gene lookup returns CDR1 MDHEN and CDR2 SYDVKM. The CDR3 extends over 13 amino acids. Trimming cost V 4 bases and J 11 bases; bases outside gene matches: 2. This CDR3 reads CASSSGLAGQQFF. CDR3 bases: TGTGCCAGCAGTTCGGGACTAGCGGGACAGCAGTTCTTC.

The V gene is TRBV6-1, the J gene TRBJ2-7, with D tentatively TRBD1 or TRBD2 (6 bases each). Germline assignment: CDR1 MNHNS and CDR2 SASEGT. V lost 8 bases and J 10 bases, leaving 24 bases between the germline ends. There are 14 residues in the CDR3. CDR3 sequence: CASRPGGLGLAQYF. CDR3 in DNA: TGTGCCAGCCGGCCCGGGGGCTTGGGACTCGCTCAGTACTTC.

CDR3 sequence: CASSFDGGDTDTQYF. The CDR3 nucleotides are TGTGCCAGCAGCTTCGACGGGGGGGACACAGATACGCAGTATTTT. This chain uses TRBV11-3 with TRBJ2-3, with 8 bases aligning to TRBD2. Germline CDR1 is SGHNT and CDR2 is YENEEA. The CDR3 has 15 amino acids. The V and J ends lost 3 bases and 2 bases, in that order; junction bases with no gene match: 4.

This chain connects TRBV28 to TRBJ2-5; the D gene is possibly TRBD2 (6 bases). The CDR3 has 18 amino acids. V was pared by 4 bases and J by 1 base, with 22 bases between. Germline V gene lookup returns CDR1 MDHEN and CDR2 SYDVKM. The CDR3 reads CASSYTISGDGGQETQYF. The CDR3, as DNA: TGTGCCAGCAGTTATACTATCTCCGGGGACGGGGGCCAAGAGACCCAGTACTTC.

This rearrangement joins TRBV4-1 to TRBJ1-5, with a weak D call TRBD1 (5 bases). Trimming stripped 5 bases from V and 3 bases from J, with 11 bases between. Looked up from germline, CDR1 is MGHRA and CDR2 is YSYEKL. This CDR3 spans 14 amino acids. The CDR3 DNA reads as TGCGCCAGCAGCGAGGTCAGGGCCAATCAGCCCCAGCATTTT. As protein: CASSEVRANQPQHF.

This CDR3 is CASSFIQGSNYGYTF. The CDR3 DNA is TGTGCCAGCAGTTTTATACAGGGGTCGAACTATGGCTACACCTTC. The chain is built from TRBV6-5 and TRBJ1-2, with TRBD1 identical over 7 bases. Germline V lookup: CDR1 MNHEY, CDR2 SVGAGI. The ends lost 4 bases at V and 2 bases at J; junction bases unmatched: 7. The CDR3 spans 15 residues.

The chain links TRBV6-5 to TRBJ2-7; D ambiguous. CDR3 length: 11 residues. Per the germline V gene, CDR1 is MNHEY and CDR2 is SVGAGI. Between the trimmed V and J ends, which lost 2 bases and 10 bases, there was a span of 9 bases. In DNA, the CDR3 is TGTGCCAGCAGTTACGATGCTCTACAGTACTTC. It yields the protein CASSYDALQYF.

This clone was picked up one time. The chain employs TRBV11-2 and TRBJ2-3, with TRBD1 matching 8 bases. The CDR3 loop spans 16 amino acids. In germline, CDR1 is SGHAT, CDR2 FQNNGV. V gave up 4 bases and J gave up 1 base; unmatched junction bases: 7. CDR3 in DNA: TGTGCCAGCAGCTCGCCAGGGGGCCCGGGCACAGATACGCAGTATTTT. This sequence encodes CASSSPGGPGTDTQYF.

The CDR3 loop reads CASSLPGQSTDTQYF. The CDR3 nucleotides read TGTGCCAGCAGTTTACCAGGACAGAGCACAGATACGCAGTATTTT. This sequence joins TRBV28 and TRBJ2-3; D perhaps matches TRBD1 (6 bases). The CDR3 runs to 15 residues. Trimming removed 2 bases at V and 0 bases at J, with 9 bases between. Germline V CDR1 and CDR2: MDHEN, SYDVKM. Supplemented by reference TRBV28 and TRBJ2-3, the full variable domain reads DVKVTQSSRYLVKRTGEKVFLECVQDMDHENMFWYRQDPGLGLRLIYFSYDVKMKEKGDIPEGYSVSREKKERFSLILESASTNQTSMYLCASSLPGQSTDTQYFGPGTRLTVL.

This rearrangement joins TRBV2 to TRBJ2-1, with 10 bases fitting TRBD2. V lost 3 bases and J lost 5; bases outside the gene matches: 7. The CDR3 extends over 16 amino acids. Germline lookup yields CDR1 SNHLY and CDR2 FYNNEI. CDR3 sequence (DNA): TGTGCCAGCAGTGATTCCCTAGCGGGGGCTAACAATGAGCAGTTCTTC. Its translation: CASSDSLAGANNEQFF.

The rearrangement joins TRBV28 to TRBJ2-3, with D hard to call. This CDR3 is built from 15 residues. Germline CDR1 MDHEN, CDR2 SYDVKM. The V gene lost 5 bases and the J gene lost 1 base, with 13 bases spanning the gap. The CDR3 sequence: CASSVEALGTDTQYF. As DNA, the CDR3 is TGTGCCAGCAGTGTCGAGGCCCTAGGCACAGATACGCAGTATTTT.

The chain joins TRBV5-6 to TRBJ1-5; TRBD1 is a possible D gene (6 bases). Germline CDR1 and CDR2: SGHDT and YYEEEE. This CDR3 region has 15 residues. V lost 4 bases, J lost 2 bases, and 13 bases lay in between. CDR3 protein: CASSRGGAGNQPQHF. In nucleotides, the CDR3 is TGTGCCAGCAGCCGCGGGGGGGCAGGCAATCAGCCCCAGCATTTT. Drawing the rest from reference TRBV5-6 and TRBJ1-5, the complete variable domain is DAGVTQSPTHLIKTRGQQVTLRCSPKSGHDTVSWYQQALGQGPQFIFQYYEEEERQRGNFPDRFSGHQFPNYSSELNVNALLLGDSALYLCASSRGGAGNQPQHFGDGTRLSIL.

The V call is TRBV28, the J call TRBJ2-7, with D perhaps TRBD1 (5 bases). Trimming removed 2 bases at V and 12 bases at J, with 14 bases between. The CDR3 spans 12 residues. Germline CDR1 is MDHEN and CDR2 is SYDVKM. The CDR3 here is CASSLLGRAPYF. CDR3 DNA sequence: TGTGCCAGCAGTTTACTTGGCAGGGCGCCGTACTTC.

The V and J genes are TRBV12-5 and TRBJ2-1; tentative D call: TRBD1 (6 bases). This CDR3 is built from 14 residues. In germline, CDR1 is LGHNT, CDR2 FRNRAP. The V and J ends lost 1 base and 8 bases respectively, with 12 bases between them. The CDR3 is CASGLATGLDEQFF. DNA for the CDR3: TGTGCTAGTGGTTTGGCGACAGGCTTGGATGAGCAGTTCTTC. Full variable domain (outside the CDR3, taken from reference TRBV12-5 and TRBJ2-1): DARVTQTPRHKVTEMGQEVTMRCQPILGHNTVFWYRQTMMQGLELLAYFRNRAPLDDSGMPKDRFSAEMPDATLATLKIQPSEPRDSAVYFCASGLATGLDEQFFGPGTRLTVL.